Sequencing of this TCR beta chain was carried out in a study of T cells in Graves' hyperthyroidism and ophthalmopathy. Points from the study as a whole: Most expanded thyroid clonotypes above 0.001 recurred in blood. Ophthalmopathy could be told apart from stable hyperthyroidism with a 13 V-J model.

Comment on this clonotype: What it binds is unknown.

There are 12 residues in the CDR3. CDR1 DFQATT and CDR2 SNEGSKA come from the germline V gene (reference sequence). The junction had 3 bases not matched to a gene; V was cut back by 4 bases and J by 3 bases. TCR beta CDR3 regions were amplified from RNA transcripts. Researchers ran a first-round RT-PCR on the TCR CDR3 using the HTBI primer set. Each CDR3 protein gets one entry after TCRdb re-called the multiplex PCR reads with MiXCR. The sample includes over 250,000 distinct CDR3 sequences, 20% to 25% of them seen just once. Not enrolled were patients with uncontrolled infection, other autoimmune disease, pregnancy or lactation.

The sequencing input was blood. This TCR derives from a man aged 30-40 years with Graves' ophthalmopathy. The chain employs TRBV20-1 and TRBJ2-7, with TRBD1 identical over 7 bases. CDR3 sequence: CSANRDSYEQYF. In DNA form, the CDR3 reads TGCAGTGCTAACAGGGACAGCTACGAGCAGTACTTC.